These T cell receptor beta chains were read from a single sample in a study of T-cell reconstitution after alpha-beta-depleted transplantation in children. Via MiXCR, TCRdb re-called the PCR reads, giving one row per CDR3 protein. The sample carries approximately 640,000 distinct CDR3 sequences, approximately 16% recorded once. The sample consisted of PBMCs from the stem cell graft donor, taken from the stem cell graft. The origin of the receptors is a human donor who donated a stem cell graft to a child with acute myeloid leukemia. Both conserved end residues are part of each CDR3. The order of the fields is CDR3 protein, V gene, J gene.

CDR3aa: CASSSQGGELFF
v_gene: TRBV6-6
j_gene: TRBJ2-2

CDR3aa: CASNPTTGSSYNEQFF
v_gene: TRBV7-6
j_gene: TRBJ2-1

CDR3aa: CASSFRTGSGYGYTF
v_gene: TRBV7-9
j_gene: TRBJ1-2

CDR3aa: CASSSPWDIYEQYF
v_gene: TRBV7-9
j_gene: TRBJ2-7

CDR3aa: CSARAPALGTANYGYTF
v_gene: TRBV20-1
j_gene: TRBJ1-2

CDR3aa: CASNTGPHTDTQYF
v_gene: TRBV10-2
j_gene: TRBJ2-3

CDR3aa: CASSFGQMNTEAFF
v_gene: TRBV7-9
j_gene: TRBJ1-1

CDR3aa: CTSSLGPLSF
v_gene: TRBV7-3
j_gene: TRBJ2-3

CDR3aa: CASSEGTGGTYGYTF
v_gene: TRBV25-1
j_gene: TRBJ1-2

CDR3aa: CASSRNSGGNTGELFF
v_gene: TRBV12-3/TRBV12-4
j_gene: TRBJ2-2

CDR3aa: CASSLDLGGNTGELFF
v_gene: TRBV7-2
j_gene: TRBJ2-2

CDR3aa: CSAKLEGYTDTQYF
v_gene: TRBV20-1
j_gene: TRBJ2-3

CDR3aa: CASSPPVRVYTEAFF
v_gene: TRBV18
j_gene: TRBJ1-1

CDR3aa: CASSLDGGAGYTF
v_gene: TRBV11-2
j_gene: TRBJ1-2

CDR3aa: CASSRGHSSKEQFF
v_gene: TRBV5-5
j_gene: TRBJ2-1

CDR3aa: CASSVVGTYGYTF
v_gene: TRBV9
j_gene: TRBJ1-2

CDR3aa: CSVSEGDPFRGTDTQYF
v_gene: TRBV20-1
j_gene: TRBJ2-3